A single sample is the source of the 9 T cell receptor beta chains below, sequenced in a study of cytomegalovirus exposure and HLA in healthy donors. This PCR relied on a set of 60 Vbeta primers and 13 Jbeta primers. The repertoire was sequenced with immunoSEQ multiplex PCR; TCRdb's copy has only in-frame clones and lacks some. The sample consists of roughly 80,000 clones, around 81% of them appearing once. Sequenced input: PBMCs. These TCRs come from a male donor in good health and CMV-seronegative.

The chain employs TRBV2 and TRBJ2-2, with a weak D call TRBD1 (6 bases). This CDR3 comprises 15 residues. The germline CDR1 and CDR2 sequences are SNHLY and FYNNEI. V gave up 4 bases and J gave up 7 bases, with 16 bases separating them. CDR3 DNA: TGTGCCAGCAGTGGGTCGATCCTAGGGGGCGGGGAGCTGTTTTTT. It is translated as CASSGSILGGGELFF.

There are a few counts of this clone. The genes are TRBV29-1 and TRBJ2-2, with 7 bases fitting TRBD2. V shed 7 bases and J 6 bases; nucleotides not matched to a gene: 8. The CDR3 is 13 amino acids. In germline, CDR1 is SQVTM, CDR2 ANQGSEA. The CDR3 bases are TGCAGCGCCTACCCTGGGGGGGCCGGGGAGCTGTTTTTT. Translation gives CSAYPGGAGELFF.

The V call is TRBV2, the J call TRBJ1-5; D unresolved. This CDR3 comprises 15 residues. V lost 3 bases and J lost 6, with 15 bases in between. Germline CDR1 SNHLY, CDR2 FYNNEI. CDR3 region: CASSDGRAPGQPQHF. The CDR3 bases are TGTGCCAGCAGTGACGGGAGGGCACCGGGTCAGCCCCAGCATTTT.

The table lists this clone with a few counts. CDR3 residues: CASSERTSHEQFF. CDR3 nucleotides: TGTGCCAGCAGTGAACGGACTAGCCATGAGCAGTTCTTC. This chain uses TRBV6-1 with TRBJ2-1, with TRBD2 matching 8 bases. Germline-derived CDR1 and CDR2 are MNHNS and SASEGT. Germline trimming cut 2 bases from V and 8 bases from J; bases unmatched to any gene: 2. The CDR3 extends over 13 amino acids.

The chain uses TRBV12-1 and TRBJ1-2. TRBV12-1 is a pseudogene. CDR3 size: 16 residues. In DNA, the CDR3 is TGTGCCAGCAGCTTTGTTGTTCGGGGAAACCAACATGGCTACACCTTC. It yields the protein CASSFVVRGNQHGYTF.

V usage is TRBV7-8 and J usage is TRBJ2-1; 7 bases are a match to TRBD1. Germline values: CDR1 SGHVS, CDR2 FQNEAQ. After removal of 5 bases from V and 6 bases from J, the junction contained 7 bases not matched to a gene. The CDR3 sequence is 14 residues long. CDR3 in DNA: TGTGCCAGCAGCCCCGGGACAGCACCCAATGAGCAGTTCTTC. Protein: CASSPGTAPNEQFF.

The V and J genes are TRBV6-1 and TRBJ1-5, with D hard to call. The germline V and J ends were trimmed by 2 bases and 0 bases, with 8 bases remaining between them. The CDR3 runs to 15 residues. Germline-derived CDR1 and CDR2 are MNHNS and SASEGT. This chain's CDR3 is CASSEWANSNQPQHF. Written as DNA, the CDR3 is TGTGCCAGCAGTGAATGGGCAAATAGCAATCAGCCCCAGCATTTT.

The J gene is TRBJ2-1, the V gene TRBV5-1; TRBD1 agrees at 9 bases. The CDR3 runs to 14 residues. Trimming at V came to 0 bases and at J to 9 bases, leaving 4 bases not matched to a gene. Germline CDR1 SGHRS, CDR2 YFSETQ. The CDR3 spells CASSLVTGGTEQFF. CDR3 nucleotide sequence: TGCGCCAGCAGCTTGGTGACAGGGGGTACTGAGCAGTTCTTC. Complete variable domain (other parts from reference TRBV5-1 and TRBJ2-1): KAGVTQTPRYLIKTRGQQVTLSCSPISGHRSVSWYQQTPGQGLQFLFEYFSETQRNKGNFPGRFSGRQFSNSRSEMNVSTLELGDSALYLCASSLVTGGTEQFFGPGTRLTVL.

This chain links TRBV9 with TRBJ2-7; a weak D match, TRBD1 (6 bases). The V end was cut by 0 bases, the J end by 4 bases, with 14 bases between. The CDR3 has 15 residues. Germline assignment: CDR1 SGDLS and CDR2 YYNGEE. CDR3 DNA: TGTGCCAGCAGCGTAGCCACAGGGCCGGAATACGAGCAGTACTTC. It yields the protein CASSVATGPEYEQYF.